This T cell receptor (beta chain) emerged from a study of shared clonotypes between healthy human individuals. Per the germline V gene, CDR1 is SGHKS and CDR2 is YYEKEE (reference sequence). CDR3 length: 14 amino acids. Between the trimmed V and J ends, which lost 3 bases and 5 bases, there was a span of 12 bases. Produced via immunoSEQ multiplex PCR; TCRdb's table is partial and in-frame only. The repertoire holds over a million clones, with approximately 98% as singletons. The sequenced material came from naive CD4+ T cells sorted from blood. The sample's subset: CD45RA+ positively selected. This sequence originates from a man aged 25 to 40 in good health. V gene TRBV5-5 combines with J gene TRBJ1-5, with D possibly TRBD1 on 5 matching bases. CDR3 nucleotide sequence: TGTGCCAGCAGCTATCCGGGGGTAGATCAGCCCCAGCATTTT. Protein: CASSYPGVDQPQHF.